The next 2 T cell receptor beta chains were all read from a single sample in a study of shared clonotypes between healthy human individuals. Using immunoSEQ multiplex PCR, the repertoire was profiled, and TCRdb retains in-frame clones only, with some absent. This sample yields nearly 1 million clones, of which 76% are seen a single time; approximately 1.5% belongs to the top ten. Sequenced input: memory CD4+ T cells sorted from blood. Subset defined: CD45RA-negative fraction. Receptor source: a man between 18 and 35 years old in good health.

V usage is TRBV5-1 and J usage is TRBJ1-6; no definite D call. Germline CDR1 SGHRS, CDR2 YFSETQ. Between the trimmed V and J ends, which lost 0 bases and 10 bases, there was a span of 17 bases. This CDR3 comprises 16 residues. This CDR3 is CASSLEPTENGSPLHF. The CDR3 DNA is TGCGCCAGCAGCTTGGAACCCACAGAAAACGGGTCACCCCTCCACTTT.

For this clone: This may be a read error, as it is one base from a much larger clone. Other nucleotide sequences in the sample specify the same CDR3. J is TRBJ2-2 and V is TRBV11-2; 13 bases fit TRBD2. Germline V gives CDR1 SGHAT, CDR2 FQNNGV. Trimming at V came to 3 bases and at J to 5 bases, leaving 0 bases not matched to a gene. This CDR3 contains 15 residues. The CDR3 sequence is CASSLGLAGTGELFF. CDR3 DNA: TGTGCCAGCAGCTTGGGACTAGCGGGGACCGGGGAGCTGTTTTTT. Full variable domain (rest looked up from reference TRBV11-2 and TRBJ2-2): EAGVAQSPRYKIIEKRQSVAFWCNPISGHATLYWYQQILGQGPKLLIQFQNNGVVDDSQLPKDRFSAERLKGVDSTLKIQPAKLEDSAVYLCASSLGLAGTGELFFGEGSRLTVL.